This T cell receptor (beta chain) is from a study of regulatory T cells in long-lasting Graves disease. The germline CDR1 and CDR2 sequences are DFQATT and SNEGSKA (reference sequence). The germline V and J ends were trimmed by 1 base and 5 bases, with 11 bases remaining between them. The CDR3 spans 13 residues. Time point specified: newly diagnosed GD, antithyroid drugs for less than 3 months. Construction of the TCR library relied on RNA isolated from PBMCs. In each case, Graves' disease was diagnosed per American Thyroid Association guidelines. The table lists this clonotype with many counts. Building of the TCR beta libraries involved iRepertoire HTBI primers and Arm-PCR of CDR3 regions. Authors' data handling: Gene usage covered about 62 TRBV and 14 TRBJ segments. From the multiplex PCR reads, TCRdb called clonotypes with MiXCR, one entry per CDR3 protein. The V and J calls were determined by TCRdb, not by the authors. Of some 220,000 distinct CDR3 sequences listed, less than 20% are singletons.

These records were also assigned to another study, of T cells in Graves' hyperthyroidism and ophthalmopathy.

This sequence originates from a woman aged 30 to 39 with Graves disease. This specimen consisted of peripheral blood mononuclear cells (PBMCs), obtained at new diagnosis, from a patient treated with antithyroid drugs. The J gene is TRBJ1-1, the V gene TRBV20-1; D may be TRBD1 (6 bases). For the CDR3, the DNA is TGCAGTGCTAGAGTTGGGGGCTCGACTGAAGCTTTCTTT. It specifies CSARVGGSTEAFF.